This T cell receptor (beta chain) was captured by sequencing in a study of identical twins. General study findings and limits: Reduced insertions were recorded for abundant cord blood beta clonotypes, with no such pattern in memory repertoires.

This CDR3 has 15 amino acids. Germline CDR1 ENHRY, CDR2 SYGVKD. Trimming left V 3 bases short and J 0 bases short, with 9 bases between. Using its own MiXCR run on the 5' RACE reads, TCRdb lists one record per CDR3 protein. The table includes around 530,000 distinct CDR3 sequences, approximately 14% detected once. For this clonotype: Its specificity is unknown.

This sample also belongs to another study, concerning yellow fever vaccine responses in identical twins.

The genes are TRBV10-3 and TRBJ2-1, with D unclear. The sample taken for sequencing was CD4+ T cells sorted from blood. This TCR derives from a woman aged 18-30 years in good health. CDR3: CAISDQISSYNEQFF. CDR3 nucleotide sequence: TGTGCCATCAGTGATCAGATAAGCTCCTACAATGAGCAGTTCTTC.